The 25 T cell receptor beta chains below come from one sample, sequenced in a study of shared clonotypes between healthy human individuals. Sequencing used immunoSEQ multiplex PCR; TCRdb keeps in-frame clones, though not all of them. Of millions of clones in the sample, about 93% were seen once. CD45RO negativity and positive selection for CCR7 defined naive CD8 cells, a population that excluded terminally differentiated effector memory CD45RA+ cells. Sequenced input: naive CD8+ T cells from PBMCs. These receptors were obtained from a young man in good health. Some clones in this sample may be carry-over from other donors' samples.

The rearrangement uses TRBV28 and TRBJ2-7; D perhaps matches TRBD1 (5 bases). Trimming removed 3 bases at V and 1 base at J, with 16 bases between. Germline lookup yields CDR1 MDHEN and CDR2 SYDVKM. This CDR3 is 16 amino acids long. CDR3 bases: TGTGCCAGCAGTTTCCCCTCGCAGGGTTCTTCCTACGAGCAGTACTTC. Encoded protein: CASSFPSQGSSYEQYF. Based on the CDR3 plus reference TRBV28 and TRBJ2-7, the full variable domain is DVKVTQSSRYLVKRTGEKVFLECVQDMDHENMFWYRQDPGLGLRLIYFSYDVKMKEKGDIPEGYSVSREKKERFSLILESASTNQTSMYLCASSFPSQGSSYEQYFGPGTRLTVT.

The CDR3 loop is CASSLRKGVQSSYEQYF. The CDR3 DNA reads TGTGCCAGCAGTTTAAGAAAGGGGGTCCAAAGCTCCTACGAGCAGTACTTC. This chain uses TRBV27 with TRBJ2-7; a possible D gene is TRBD1 (6 bases). The CDR3 is 17 residues long. The V and J ends lost 2 bases and 0 bases respectively, with 17 bases between them. Germline values: CDR1 MNHEY, CDR2 SMNVEV (reference sequence).

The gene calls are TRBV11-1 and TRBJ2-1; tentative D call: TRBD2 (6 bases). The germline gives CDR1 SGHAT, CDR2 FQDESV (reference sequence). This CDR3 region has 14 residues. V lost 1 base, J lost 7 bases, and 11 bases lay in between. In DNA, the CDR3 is TGTGCCAGCAGCTTAGAAAGGAGCGGGAATGAGCAGTTCTTC. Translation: CASSLERSGNEQFF.

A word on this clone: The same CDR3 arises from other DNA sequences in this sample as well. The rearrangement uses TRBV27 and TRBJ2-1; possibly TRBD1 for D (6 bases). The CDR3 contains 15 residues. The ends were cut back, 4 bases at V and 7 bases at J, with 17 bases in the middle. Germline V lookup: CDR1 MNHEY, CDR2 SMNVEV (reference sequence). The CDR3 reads CASSSPPQGWNEQFF. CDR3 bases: TGTGCCAGCAGTTCCCCACCGCAGGGGTGGAATGAGCAGTTCTTC.

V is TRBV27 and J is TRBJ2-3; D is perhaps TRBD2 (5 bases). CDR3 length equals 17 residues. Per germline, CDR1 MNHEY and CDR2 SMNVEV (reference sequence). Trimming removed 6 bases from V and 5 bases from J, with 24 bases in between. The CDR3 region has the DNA TGTGCCAGCAGCCCGATTTTCGCGGGCCAGTCAAGAGATACGCAGTATTTT. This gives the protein CASSPIFAGQSRDTQYF.

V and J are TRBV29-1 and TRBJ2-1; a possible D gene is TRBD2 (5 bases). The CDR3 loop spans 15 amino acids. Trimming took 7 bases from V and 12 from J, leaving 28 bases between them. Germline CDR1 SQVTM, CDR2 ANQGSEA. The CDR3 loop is CSAAGWRTNMNGQFF. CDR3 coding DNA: TGCAGCGCCGCGGGTTGGCGCACGAACATGAACGGGCAGTTCTTC.

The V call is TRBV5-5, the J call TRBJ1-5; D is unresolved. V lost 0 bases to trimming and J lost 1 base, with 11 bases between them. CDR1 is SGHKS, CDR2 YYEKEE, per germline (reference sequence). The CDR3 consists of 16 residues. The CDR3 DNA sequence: TGTGCCAGCAGCTTGGATCACAATTTAAGCAATCAGCCCCAGCATTTT. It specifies CASSLDHNLSNQPQHF.

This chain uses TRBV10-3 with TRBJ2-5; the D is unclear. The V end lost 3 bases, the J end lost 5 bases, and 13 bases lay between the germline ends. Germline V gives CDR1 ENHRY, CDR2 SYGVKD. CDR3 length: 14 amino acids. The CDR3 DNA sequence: TGTGCCATCAGTGAACCCCCGGTGGGGGAGACCCAGTACTTC. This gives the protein CAISEPPVGETQYF.

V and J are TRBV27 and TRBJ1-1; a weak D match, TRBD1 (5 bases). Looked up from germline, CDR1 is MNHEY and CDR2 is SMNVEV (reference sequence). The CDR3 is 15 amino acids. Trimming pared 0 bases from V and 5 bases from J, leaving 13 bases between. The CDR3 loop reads CASSLSSAGGTEAFF. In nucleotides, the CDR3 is TGTGCCAGCAGTTTATCATCAGCCGGGGGGACTGAAGCTTTCTTT.

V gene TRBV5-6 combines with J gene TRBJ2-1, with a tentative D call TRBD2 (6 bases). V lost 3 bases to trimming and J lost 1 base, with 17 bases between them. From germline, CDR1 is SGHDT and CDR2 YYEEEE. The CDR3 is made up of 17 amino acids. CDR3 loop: CASSSIGRGPSYNEQFF. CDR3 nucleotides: TGTGCCAGCAGCTCGATCGGGCGGGGCCCTTCCTACAATGAGCAGTTCTTC.

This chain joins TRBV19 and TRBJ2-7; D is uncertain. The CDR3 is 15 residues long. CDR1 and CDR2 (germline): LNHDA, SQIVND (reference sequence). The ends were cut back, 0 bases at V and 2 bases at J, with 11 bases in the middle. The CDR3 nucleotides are TGTGCCAGTAGTATAGAACTATCAGCCCCCTACGAGCAGTACTTC. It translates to CASSIELSAPYEQYF. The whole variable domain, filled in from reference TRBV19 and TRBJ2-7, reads DGGITQSPKYLFRKEGQNVTLSCEQNLNHDAMYWYRQDPGQGLRLIYYSQIVNDFQKGDIAEGYSVSREKKESFPLTVTSAQKNPTAFYLCASSIELSAPYEQYFGPGTRLTVT.

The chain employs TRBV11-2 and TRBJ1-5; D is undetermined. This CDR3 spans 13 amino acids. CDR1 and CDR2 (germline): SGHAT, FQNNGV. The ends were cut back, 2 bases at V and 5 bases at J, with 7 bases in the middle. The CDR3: CASSLNSDQPQHF. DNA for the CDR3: TGTGCCAGCAGCTTAAACAGCGATCAGCCCCAGCATTTT.

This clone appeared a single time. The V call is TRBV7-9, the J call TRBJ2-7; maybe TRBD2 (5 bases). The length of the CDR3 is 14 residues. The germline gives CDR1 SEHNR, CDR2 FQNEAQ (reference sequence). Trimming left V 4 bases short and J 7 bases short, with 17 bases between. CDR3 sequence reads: CASSSGLWPAEQYF. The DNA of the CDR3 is TGTGCCAGCAGCTCGGGATTGTGGCCGGCTGAGCAGTACTTC.

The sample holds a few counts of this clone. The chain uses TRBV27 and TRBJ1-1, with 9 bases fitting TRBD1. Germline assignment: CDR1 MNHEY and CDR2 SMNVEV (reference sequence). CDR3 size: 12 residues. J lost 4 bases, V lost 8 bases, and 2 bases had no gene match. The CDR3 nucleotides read TGTGCCAGCTTGACAGGGGGCACTGAAGCTTTCTTT. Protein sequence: CASLTGGTEAFF.

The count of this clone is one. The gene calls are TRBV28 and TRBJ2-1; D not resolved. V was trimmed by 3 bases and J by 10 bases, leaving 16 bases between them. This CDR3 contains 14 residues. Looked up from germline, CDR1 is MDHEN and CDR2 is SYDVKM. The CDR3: CASSFQFDGREQFF. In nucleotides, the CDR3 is TGTGCCAGCAGTTTTCAGTTCGACGGAAGAGAGCAGTTCTTC.

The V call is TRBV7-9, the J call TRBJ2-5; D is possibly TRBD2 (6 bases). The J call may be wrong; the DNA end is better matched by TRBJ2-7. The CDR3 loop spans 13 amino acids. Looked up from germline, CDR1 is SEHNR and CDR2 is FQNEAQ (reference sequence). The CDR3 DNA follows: TGTGCCAGCAGCAGTGGCGGGGCCGGCGAGCAGTACTTC. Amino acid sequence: CASSSGGAGEQYF.

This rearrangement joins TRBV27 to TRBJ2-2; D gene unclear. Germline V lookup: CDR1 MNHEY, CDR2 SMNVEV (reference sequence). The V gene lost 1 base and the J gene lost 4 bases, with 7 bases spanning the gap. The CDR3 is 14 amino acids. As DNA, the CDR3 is TGTGCCAGCAGTTTATTAGGGCCCACCGGGGAGCTGTTTTTT. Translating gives CASSLLGPTGELFF.

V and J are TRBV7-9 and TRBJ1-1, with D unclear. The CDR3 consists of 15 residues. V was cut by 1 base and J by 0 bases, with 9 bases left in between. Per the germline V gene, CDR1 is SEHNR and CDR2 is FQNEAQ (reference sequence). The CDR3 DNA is TGTGCCAGCAGCTTAGAAATAGGTCTGAACACTGAAGCTTTCTTT. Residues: CASSLEIGLNTEAFF.

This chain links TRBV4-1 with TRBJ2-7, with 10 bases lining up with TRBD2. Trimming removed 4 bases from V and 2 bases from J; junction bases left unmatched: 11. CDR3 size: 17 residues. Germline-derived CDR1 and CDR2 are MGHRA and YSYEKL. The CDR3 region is CASSPSPGLAVTYEQYF. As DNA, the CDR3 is TGCGCCAGCAGCCCATCCCCCGGACTAGCGGTCACCTACGAGCAGTACTTC.

CDR3: CASRSPGLAGEQYF. As DNA, the CDR3 is TGCGCCAGCAGATCCCCGGGACTAGCTGGCGAGCAGTACTTC. V usage is TRBV23-1 and J usage is TRBJ2-7; 9 nucleotides agree with TRBD2. TRBV23-1 is given ORF status, its function remaining uncertain. V shed 6 bases and J 6 bases; nucleotides not matched to a gene: 9. The CDR3 is 14 residues long.

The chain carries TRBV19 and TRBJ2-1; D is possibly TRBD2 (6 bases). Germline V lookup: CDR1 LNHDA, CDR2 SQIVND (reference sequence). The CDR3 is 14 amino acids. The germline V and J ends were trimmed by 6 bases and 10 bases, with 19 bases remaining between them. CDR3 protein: CASSTGLPTGEQFF. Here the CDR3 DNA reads TGTGCCAGTAGCACGGGACTTCCCACCGGGGAGCAGTTCTTC.

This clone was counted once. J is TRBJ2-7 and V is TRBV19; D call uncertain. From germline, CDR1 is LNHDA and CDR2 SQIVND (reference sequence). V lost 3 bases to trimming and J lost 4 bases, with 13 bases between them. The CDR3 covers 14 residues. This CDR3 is CASSMTDASYEQYF. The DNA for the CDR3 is TGTGCCAGTAGTATGACGGACGCTTCATACGAGCAGTACTTC. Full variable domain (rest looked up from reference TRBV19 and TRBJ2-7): DGGITQSPKYLFRKEGQNVTLSCEQNLNHDAMYWYRQDPGQGLRLIYYSQIVNDFQKGDIAEGYSVSREKKESFPLTVTSAQKNPTAFYLCASSMTDASYEQYFGPGTRLTVT.

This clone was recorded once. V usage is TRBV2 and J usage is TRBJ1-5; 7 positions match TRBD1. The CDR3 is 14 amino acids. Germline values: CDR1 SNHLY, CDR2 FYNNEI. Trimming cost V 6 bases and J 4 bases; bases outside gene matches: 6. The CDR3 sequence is CASRGTEMNQPQHF. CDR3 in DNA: TGTGCCAGCAGGGGGACAGAGATGAATCAGCCCCAGCATTTT.

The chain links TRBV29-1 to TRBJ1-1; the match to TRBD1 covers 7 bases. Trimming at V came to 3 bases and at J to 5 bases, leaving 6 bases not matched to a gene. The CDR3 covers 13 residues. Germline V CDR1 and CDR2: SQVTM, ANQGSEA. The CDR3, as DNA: TGCAGCGTTGAGCGGGGCAGGGGGACTGAAGCTTTCTTT. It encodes CSVERGRGTEAFF.

The CDR3 nucleotides read TGTGCTAGTGGTTTGACGCTAGGGACTAGCGGGTCTGCTAACTCCTACGAGCAGTACTTC. This gives the protein CASGLTLGTSGSANSYEQYF. The rearrangement uses TRBV12-5 and TRBJ2-7; TRBD2 matches at 12 bases. Per the germline V gene, CDR1 is LGHNT and CDR2 is FRNRAP. The CDR3 is 20 residues long. V lost 2 bases to trimming and J lost 0 bases; unmatched junction nucleotides: 14.